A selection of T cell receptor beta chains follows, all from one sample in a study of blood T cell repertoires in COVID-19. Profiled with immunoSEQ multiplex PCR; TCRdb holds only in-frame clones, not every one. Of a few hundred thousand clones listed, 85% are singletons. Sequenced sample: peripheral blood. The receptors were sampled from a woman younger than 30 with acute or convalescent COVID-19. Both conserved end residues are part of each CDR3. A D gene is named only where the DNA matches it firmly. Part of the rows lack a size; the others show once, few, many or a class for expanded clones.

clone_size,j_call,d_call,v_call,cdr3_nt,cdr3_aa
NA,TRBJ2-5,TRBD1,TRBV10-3,TGTGCCATCAGTGATCGCGACAGGGCCCAAGAGACCCAGTACTTC,CAISDRDRAQETQYF
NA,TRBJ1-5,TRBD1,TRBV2,TGTGCCAGCAGTCACCGGGACAGGGGTTTTAATCAGCCCCAGCATTTT,CASSHRDRGFNQPQHF
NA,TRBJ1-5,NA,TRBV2,TGTGCCAGCATGGCTAATCGGGGCAATCAGCCCCAGCATTTT,CASMANRGNQPQHF
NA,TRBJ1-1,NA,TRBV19,TGTGCCAGTAGTCCGGCGGGGCCTTTAACTGAAGCTTTCTTT,CASSPAGPLTEAFF
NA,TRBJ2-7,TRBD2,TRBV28,TGTGCCAGCAGTGTACCGGGACTAGGAGAGTACTTC,CASSVPGLGEYF
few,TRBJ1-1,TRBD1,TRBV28,TGTGCCAGCAGTTCCAACACAGGGGCGAACACTGAAGCTTTCTTT,CASSSNTGANTEAFF
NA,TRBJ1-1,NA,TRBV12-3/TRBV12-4,TGTGCCAGCAGTTTAAATACGGGTGCTGAAGCTTTCTTT,CASSLNTGAEAFF
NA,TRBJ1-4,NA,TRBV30,TGTGCCTTGGCAGAGGGGGACGCAGTTGGTGAAAAACTGTTTTTT,CALAEGDAVGEKLFF
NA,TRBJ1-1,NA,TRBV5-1,TGCGCCAGCAGCTTTCAGGGAACTGGGAACACTGAAGCTTTCTTT,CASSFQGTGNTEAFF
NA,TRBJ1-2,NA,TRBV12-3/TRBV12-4,TGTGCCAGCAGGGCAGGTGATAACTATGGCTACACCTTC,CASRAGDNYGYTF
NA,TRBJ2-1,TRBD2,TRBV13,TGTGCCAGCAGCGGGCCGGGACTATCAAGCTCCTACAATGAGCAGTTCTTC,CASSGPGLSSSYNEQFF
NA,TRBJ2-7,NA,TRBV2,TGTGCCAGCACCCGGCAGGGGTACGAGCAGTACTTC,CASTRQGYEQYF
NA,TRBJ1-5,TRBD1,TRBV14,TGTGCCAGCAGCTCGGACAGGAATCAGCCCCAGCATTTT,CASSSDRNQPQHF
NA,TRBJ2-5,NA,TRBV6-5,TGTGCCAGCAGGGGGGGAGAGACCCAGTACTTC,CASRGGETQYF
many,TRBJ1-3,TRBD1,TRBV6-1,TGTGCCAGCAGTGAAGTGACAGGGCTCTCTGGAAACACCATATATTTT,CASSEVTGLSGNTIYF
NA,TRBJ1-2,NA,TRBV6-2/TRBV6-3,TGTGCCAGCAGTGAGGGACTAAACTATGGCTACACCTTC,CASSEGLNYGYTF
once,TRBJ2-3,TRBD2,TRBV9,TGTGCCAGCAGCGTAGCTAGCGGTGGGCGCACAGATACGCAGTATTTT,CASSVASGGRTDTQYF
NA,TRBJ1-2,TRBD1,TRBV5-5,TGTGCCAGCAGCCCCGGACAGGCAGCTAACTATGGCTACACCTTC,CASSPGQAANYGYTF
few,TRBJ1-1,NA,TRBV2,TGTGCCAGCAGTTTGACAGGCAACACTGAAGCTTTCTTT,CASSLTGNTEAFF